Following are 24 T cell receptor beta chains from one sample sequenced in a study of identical twins. Using its own MiXCR run on the 5' RACE reads, TCRdb lists one record per CDR3 protein. The profile shows roughly 230,000 distinct CDR3 sequences, around 8.8% of them singletons. These data were likewise used in another study, on yellow fever vaccine responses in identical twins.

Input material: CD8+ T cells sorted from blood. Source of these receptors: a woman younger than 35 in good health.

This chain connects TRBV27 to TRBJ1-6; TRBD1 agrees at 11 bases. V was clipped by 8 bases and J by 0 bases; unmatched bases: 9. Per the germline V gene, CDR1 is MNHEY and CDR2 is SMNVEV (reference sequence). CDR3 length equals 18 residues. The CDR3 DNA reads TGTGCCAGCGGACAGGGGGCAACTTCCAGCTCCTATAATTCACCCCTCCACTTT. It translates to CASGQGATSSSYNSPLHF.

This clonotype has at least ten counts. The J gene is TRBJ2-1, the V gene TRBV12-5; possibly TRBD2 for D (6 bases). The CDR3 runs 11 residues. The ends were cut back, 5 bases at V and 9 bases at J, with 8 bases in the middle. The germline gives CDR1 LGHNT, CDR2 FRNRAP. CDR3 coding DNA: TGTGCTAGTGGTCTGGGGGGTGAGCAGTTCTTC. Translated: CASGLGGEQFF.

The V call is TRBV28, the J call TRBJ2-1, with 12 nucleotides matching TRBD2. Germline trimming cut 1 base from V and 0 bases from J; bases unmatched to any gene: 7. The CDR3 spans 19 residues. Germline CDR1 is MDHEN and CDR2 is SYDVKM. The chain's CDR3 is CASSLYLAGGGSSYNEQFF. The CDR3 DNA reads TGTGCCAGCAGTTTATACCTAGCGGGAGGGGGCAGCTCCTACAATGAGCAGTTCTTC.

Ten or more counts support this clonotype. J is TRBJ1-2 and V is TRBV12-3 or TRBV12-4; TRBD1 is a possible D gene (6 bases). V lost 6 bases to trimming and J lost 4 bases, with 18 bases between them. This CDR3 has 15 amino acids. The CDR3 reads CASRSSGGHRYGYTF. In DNA, the CDR3 is TGTGCCAGCAGGTCCTCGGGGGGACACCGCTATGGCTACACCTTC.

This clonotype was seen repeatedly, ten times or more. The rearrangement uses TRBV20-1 and TRBJ2-7, with D perhaps matching TRBD1 (5 bases). This CDR3 is built from 14 residues. CDR1 and CDR2 (germline): DFQATT, SNEGSKA (reference sequence). The germline V and J ends were trimmed by 0 bases and 7 bases, with 16 bases remaining between them. The CDR3 region is CSARERGRAQEQYF. The DNA of the CDR3 is TGCAGTGCTAGAGAAAGGGGCAGGGCCCAAGAGCAGTACTTC.

At least ten counts were recorded for this clonotype. This rearrangement joins TRBV15 to TRBJ2-5; perhaps TRBD1 as D (6 bases). The CDR3 has 15 amino acids. V shed 5 bases and J shed 2 bases, with 15 bases lying between them. Germline V CDR1 and CDR2: LNHNV, YYDKDF (reference sequence). CDR3 protein: CATSRWVQGQETQYF. For the CDR3, the DNA is TGTGCCACCAGCCGATGGGTGCAGGGGCAAGAGACCCAGTACTTC. The whole variable domain, filled in from reference TRBV15 and TRBJ2-5, reads DAMVIQNPRYQVTQFGKPVTLSCSQTLNHNVMYWYQQKSSQAPKLLFHYYDKDFNNEADTPDNFQSRRPNTSFCFLDIRSPGLGDTAMYLCATSRWVQGQETQYFGPGTRLLVL.

This clonotype has more than one count but fewer than ten. The rearrangement links TRBV4-2 to TRBJ2-2; 7 bases align to TRBD1. The CDR3 sequence is 16 residues long. Germline CDR1 reads LGHNA; CDR2 reads YNFKEQ. Losses at the gene ends were 7 bases for V and 7 bases for J; bases not matched to a gene: 15. CDR3 loop: CASTDQAGTANGELFF. The CDR3 DNA reads TGTGCCAGCACCGACCAAGCCGGGACAGCCAACGGGGAGCTGTTTTTT.

This clonotype showed up many times. This chain links TRBV2 with TRBJ2-1; 7 bases map to TRBD2. CDR1 and CDR2 from the germline V gene are SNHLY and FYNNEI. V shed 3 bases and J 6 bases; nucleotides not matched to a gene: 14. This CDR3 has 17 amino acids. CDR3 in DNA: TGTGCCAGCAGTGAGTCAGCCGAAGCGGGGATTACCAATGAGCAGTTCTTC. Protein sequence: CASSESAEAGITNEQFF.

This clonotype was recorded at least ten times. V gene TRBV6-1 combines with J gene TRBJ2-1; 10 bases agree with TRBD2. With 5 bases clipped from V and 4 bases from J, the junction kept 8 bases outside the gene matches. The CDR3 length is 16 residues. Germline V gives CDR1 MNHNS, CDR2 SASEGT. The CDR3 sequence: CASSPNLAGVYNEQFF. The CDR3, as DNA: TGTGCCAGCAGTCCTAACCTAGCGGGAGTATACAATGAGCAGTTCTTC.

The V gene is TRBV5-1, the J gene TRBJ2-7; the D gene is possibly TRBD1 (6 bases). Looked up from germline, CDR1 is SGHRS and CDR2 is YFSETQ. Deletions cut 4 bases from V and 2 bases from J, with 16 bases between. The CDR3 is 15 residues long. The CDR3, as DNA: TGCGCCAGCAGCCAGGGGCCGCAGGGGACCTACGAGCAGTACTTC. Translation: CASSQGPQGTYEQYF. The entire variable domain, with the rest obtained from reference TRBV5-1 and TRBJ2-7, is as follows: KAGVTQTPRYLIKTRGQQVTLSCSPISGHRSVSWYQQTPGQGLQFLFEYFSETQRNKGNFPGRFSGRQFSNSRSEMNVSTLELGDSALYLCASSQGPQGTYEQYFGPGTRLTVT.

The gene calls are TRBV20-1 and TRBJ2-7; D is possibly TRBD2 (6 bases). This CDR3 has 14 residues. CDR1 and CDR2 (germline): DFQATT, SNEGSKA (reference sequence). Trimming stripped 0 bases from V and 1 base from J, with 10 bases between. The CDR3: CSARDGAGSYEQYF. The CDR3 nucleotides read TGCAGTGCTAGAGACGGGGCGGGATCCTACGAGCAGTACTTC.

This clonotype appeared many times. The chain recombines TRBV27 with TRBJ2-7, with 8 bases lining up with TRBD1. Per germline, CDR1 MNHEY and CDR2 SMNVEV (reference sequence). Germline trimming cut 6 bases from V and 6 bases from J; bases unmatched to any gene: 13. The CDR3 sequence is 15 residues long. The CDR3 coding sequence is TGTGCCAGCAGCAACCAGGACAGGGCGGCACTCGAGCAGTACTTC. Amino acids: CASSNQDRAALEQYF.

At least ten counts were recorded for this clonotype. The V gene is TRBV7-9, the J gene TRBJ2-7; D ambiguous. Germline V gives CDR1 SEHNR, CDR2 FQNEAQ (reference sequence). The V and J ends lost 6 bases and 5 bases respectively, with 20 bases between them. This CDR3 has 15 residues. CDR3 sequence reads: CASSLLGEGFDEQYF. For the CDR3, the DNA is TGTGCCAGCAGTCTCCTTGGTGAAGGCTTCGACGAGCAGTACTTC. Full variable domain (rest looked up from reference TRBV7-9 and TRBJ2-7): DTGVSQNPRHKITKRGQNVTFRCDPISEHNRLYWYRQTLGQGPEFLTYFQNEAQLEKSRLLSDRFSAERPKGSFSTLEIQRTEQGDSAMYLCASSLLGEGFDEQYFGPGTRLTVT.

This clonotype was picked up a small number of times. This sequence joins TRBV20-1 and TRBJ2-7, with unresolved D. Germline V gene lookup returns CDR1 DFQATT and CDR2 SNEGSKA (reference sequence). Between the trimmed V and J ends, which lost 6 bases and 0 bases, there was a span of 15 bases. The CDR3 has 14 residues. CDR3 coding DNA: TGCAGTGCCAACACAGACACGAGCTCCTACGAGCAGTACTTC. Translating it yields CSANTDTSSYEQYF.

This chain joins TRBV20-1 and TRBJ2-7; tentatively, D is TRBD2 (5 bases). V shed 0 bases and J shed 2 bases, with 17 bases lying between them. Germline V gene data show CDR1 as DFQATT and CDR2 as SNEGSKA (reference sequence). This CDR3 region has 16 residues. CDR3 sequence (DNA): TGCAGTGCTAGAGATGAATCTAGCTCCTACACCTACGAGCAGTACTTC. It specifies CSARDESSSYTYEQYF.

CDR3 DNA: TGTGCCAGCAGTGGTCTTCCGGGGCCTGTGGAGACCCAGTACTTC. Protein sequence: CASSGLPGPVETQYF. The gene calls are TRBV6-1 and TRBJ2-5; TRBD1 or TRBD2 may be the D gene (5 bases each). Trimming took off 4 bases at V and 5 bases at J, with 17 bases between the two ends. CDR1 is MNHNS, CDR2 SASEGT, per germline. The CDR3 loop spans 15 amino acids.

This clonotype was seen at least ten times. This chain links TRBV4-3 with TRBJ2-1, with D uncertain. Germline V CDR1 and CDR2: LGHNA, YSLEER. With 0 bases removed from V and 7 bases from J, the gap between germline ends came to 16 bases. This CDR3 spans 16 amino acids. The CDR3 here is CASSQDRGSSGNEQFF. The CDR3 DNA sequence: TGCGCCAGCAGCCAAGATCGTGGTAGCTCCGGAAATGAGCAGTTCTTC.

The V gene is TRBV28, the J gene TRBJ2-1; the D gene is possibly TRBD1 (6 bases). Germline CDR1 is MDHEN and CDR2 is SYDVKM. This CDR3 region has 15 residues. V was trimmed by 5 bases and J by 4 bases, leaving 15 bases between them. Here the CDR3 DNA reads TGTGCCAGCAGTCCTTCTGGGGGCGGGTACAATGAGCAGTTCTTC. Translating it yields CASSPSGGGYNEQFF. Full variable domain (missing parts from reference TRBV28 and TRBJ2-1): DVKVTQSSRYLVKRTGEKVFLECVQDMDHENMFWYRQDPGLGLRLIYFSYDVKMKEKGDIPEGYSVSREKKERFSLILESASTNQTSMYLCASSPSGGGYNEQFFGPGTRLTVL.

This clonotype occurred a few times. This chain uses TRBV2 with TRBJ1-5; TRBD1 matches 10 bases. After removal of 6 bases from V and 1 base from J, the junction contained 12 bases not matched to a gene. The CDR3 covers 18 residues. Germline values: CDR1 SNHLY, CDR2 FYNNEI. The CDR3 loop reads CASSVTGGGEVSNQPQHF. The CDR3 coding sequence is TGTGCCAGCAGCGTGACAGGGGGCGGGGAGGTGAGCAATCAGCCCCAGCATTTT.

The V gene is TRBV12-3 or TRBV12-4, the J gene TRBJ2-2; 9 bases are a match to TRBD1. V gave up 0 bases and J gave up 3 bases; unmatched junction bases: 11. The CDR3 spans 19 residues. CDR3 loop: CASSLANRDREGYTGELFF. The CDR3 coding sequence is TGTGCCAGCAGTTTAGCGAACCGGGACAGGGAGGGTTACACCGGGGAGCTGTTTTTT.

This clonotype occurred many times. This rearrangement joins TRBV6-5 to TRBJ1-1; D unresolved. The germline gives CDR1 MNHEY, CDR2 SVGAGI. The CDR3 is 11 residues long. Trimming removed 7 bases at V and 6 bases at J, with 9 bases between. The CDR3 bases are TGTGCCAGCACAGATGGCCCTGAAGCTTTCTTT. This translates into CASTDGPEAFF.

The sample holds a few counts of this clonotype. The rearrangement joins TRBV7-3 to TRBJ2-2; 11 bases line up with TRBD2. This CDR3 has 16 residues. V gave up 3 bases and J gave up 6 bases; unmatched junction bases: 6. The V gene's germline CDR1 is SGHTA and CDR2 FQGTGA. As DNA, the CDR3 is TGTGCCAGCAGCTTGTGGGGGACTAGCGGCTCCGGGGAGCTGTTTTTT. Protein sequence: CASSLWGTSGSGELFF.

About this clonotype itself: A single base separates this from a much larger clone, so it may be a read error. V gene TRBV7-2 combines with J gene TRBJ2-1; D is undetermined. CDR3 length: 12 amino acids. Per germline, CDR1 SGHTA and CDR2 FQGNSA. Between the trimmed V and J ends, which lost 1 base and 8 bases, there was a span of 6 bases. The CDR3 is CASSLGVYEQFF. CDR3 nucleotide sequence: TGTGCCAGCAGCTTAGGGGTCTATGAGCAGTTCTTC.

The V and J genes are TRBV20-1 and TRBJ2-5; TRBD1 matches 7 bases. This CDR3 comprises 14 residues. Germline CDR1 and CDR2: DFQATT and SNEGSKA (reference sequence). Unmatched junction bases numbered 7, after V lost 2 bases and J lost 4 bases. CDR3 DNA sequence: TGCAGTGCTAGAAACGACAGGGATGGAGAGACCCAGTACTTC. Its translation: CSARNDRDGETQYF.